This entry features one T cell receptor (beta chain) sequence. The antigen remains undetermined. The repertoire was sequenced with immunoSEQ multiplex PCR; TCRdb's copy has only in-frame clones and lacks some. This sample has about 82,000 clones, with less than 95% found just once. The CDR3 is 16 amino acids. Germline V CDR1 and CDR2: MNHNS, SASEGT. Losses at the gene ends were 3 bases for V and 6 bases for J; bases not matched to a gene: 9. The sample is drawn from a study of graft-versus-host responses after intestinal transplantation. Across the whole study: Every recipient underwent anti-thymocyte globulin induction, then tacrolimus and steroids for about three years. Study-level findings and limits: GvH clones detected in recipient marrow included some appearing first in ileum or blood.

The sequenced sample was unstimulated CD4+ T cells sorted from spleen or lymph node cells, obtained before transplant. The V gene is TRBV6-1, the J gene TRBJ1-2; 11 bases line up with TRBD1. This sequence originates from a human donor who was the organ donor for an intestinal transplant. CDR3 sequence: CASSEGTGGHYNGYTF. In DNA form, the CDR3 reads TGTGCCAGCAGTGAGGGGACAGGGGGACACTATAATGGCTACACCTTC.